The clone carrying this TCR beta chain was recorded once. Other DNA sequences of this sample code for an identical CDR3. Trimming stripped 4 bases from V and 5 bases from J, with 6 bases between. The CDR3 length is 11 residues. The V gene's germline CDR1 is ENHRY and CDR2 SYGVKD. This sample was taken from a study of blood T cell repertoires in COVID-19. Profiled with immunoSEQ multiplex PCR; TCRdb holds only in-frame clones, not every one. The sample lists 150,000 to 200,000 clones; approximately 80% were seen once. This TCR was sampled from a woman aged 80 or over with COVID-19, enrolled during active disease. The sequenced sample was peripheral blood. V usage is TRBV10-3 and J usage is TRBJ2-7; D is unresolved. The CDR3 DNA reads TGTGCCATCAGTGTTCGAGACGAGCAGTACTTC. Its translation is CAISVRDEQYF.